The 10 T cell receptor beta chains listed next were all sequenced from one sample in a study of blood T cell dynamics during melanoma immunotherapy. Repertoires were generated with immunoSEQ multiplex PCR, while TCRdb's copy carries only in-frame clones and drops some. The sample yields roughly 15,000 clones, around 85% seen once. Time point meaning: pre-treatment baseline. Sample: blood, taken from a patient treated with checkpoint blockade. The receptors here all came from a human donor with melanoma.

The V gene is TRBV5-1, the J gene TRBJ2-1, with 8 bases fitting TRBD2. This CDR3 is built from 15 residues. The ends lost 3 bases at V and 8 bases at J; junction bases unmatched: 10. CDR1 SGHRS and CDR2 YFSETQ come from the germline V gene. The CDR3 spells CASSSDGTSYYEQFF. The DNA for the CDR3 is TGCGCCAGCAGCTCGGATGGGACTAGTTATTATGAGCAGTTCTTC.

This clone turned up a few times. The chain links TRBV5-1 to TRBJ1-6; D unclear. Germline values: CDR1 SGHRS, CDR2 YFSETQ. Trimming stripped 4 bases from V and 9 bases from J, with 17 bases between. The length of the CDR3 is 15 residues. CDR3 loop: CASSASVDTGSPLHF. Here the CDR3 DNA reads TGCGCCAGCAGCGCCTCCGTCGACACGGGTTCACCCCTCCACTTT. The full variable domain, with the rest looked up from reference TRBV5-1 and TRBJ1-6, is KAGVTQTPRYLIKTRGQQVTLSCSPISGHRSVSWYQQTPGQGLQFLFEYFSETQRNKGNFPGRFSGRQFSNSRSEMNVSTLELGDSALYLCASSASVDTGSPLHFGNGTRLTVT.

J is TRBJ2-1 and V is TRBV5-1, with 11 bases lining up with TRBD2. This CDR3 has 17 amino acids. Germline V gives CDR1 SGHRS, CDR2 YFSETQ. V was clipped by 2 bases and J by 2 bases; unmatched bases: 6. CDR3 amino acids: CASSFLAGGPPYNEQFF. In nucleotides, the CDR3 is TGCGCCAGCAGCTTTCTAGCGGGGGGCCCCCCCTACAATGAGCAGTTCTTC.

The chain couples TRBV4-1 to TRBJ2-7; no clear D. Trimming cost V 1 base and J 0 bases, with 7 bases left between them. The germline V gene has CDR1 MGHRA and CDR2 YSYEKL. The CDR3 is made up of 14 amino acids. The CDR3 reads CASSQGEVSYEQYF. CDR3 DNA sequence: TGCGCCAGCAGCCAAGGCGAGGTCTCCTACGAGCAGTACTTC.

The rearrangement links TRBV7-6 to TRBJ2-1; D gene unclear. V was shortened by 2 bases and J by 2 bases, with 10 bases between the two germline ends. The CDR3 is 15 residues long. Germline CDR1 is SGHVS and CDR2 is FNYEAQ. The chain's CDR3 is CASSLQQPPYNEQFF. CDR3 in DNA: TGTGCCAGCAGCTTACAGCAACCCCCCTACAATGAGCAGTTCTTC.

The chain joins TRBV27 to TRBJ2-5, with TRBD1 as a possible D gene (5 bases). Trimming pared 3 bases from V and 4 bases from J, leaving 12 bases between. Per the germline V gene, CDR1 is MNHEY and CDR2 is SMNVEV (reference sequence). This CDR3 is built from 14 residues. The CDR3 nucleotides are TGTGCCAGCAGTTTGACAGAATCGACAGAGACCCAGTACTTC. Translated: CASSLTESTETQYF.

The rearrangement uses TRBV10-2 and TRBJ2-7, with D perhaps matching TRBD2 (5 bases). Per the germline V gene, CDR1 is WSHSY and CDR2 is SAAADI. The CDR3 is 15 residues long. Trimming took off 7 bases at V and 5 bases at J, with 21 bases between the two ends. CDR3 amino acids: CASKEVDIFRHEQYF. In DNA, the CDR3 is TGCGCCAGCAAGGAGGTTGACATTTTTAGGCACGAGCAGTACTTC.

V and J are TRBV7-9 and TRBJ2-7; D possibly matches TRBD1 or TRBD2 (6 bases each). Per germline, CDR1 SEHNR and CDR2 FQNEAQ (reference sequence). The CDR3 totals 15 residues. Trimming took off 6 bases at V and 5 bases at J, with 20 bases between the two ends. The CDR3 region is CASRGNPAGEDEQYF. CDR3 sequence (DNA): TGTGCCAGCAGGGGAAACCCGGCAGGGGAGGACGAGCAGTACTTC. The full variable domain, rest sourced from reference TRBV7-9 and TRBJ2-7, is DTGVSQNPRHKITKRGQNVTFRCDPISEHNRLYWYRQTLGQGPEFLTYFQNEAQLEKSRLLSDRFSAERPKGSFSTLEIQRTEQGDSAMYLCASRGNPAGEDEQYFGPGTRLTVT.

The genes are TRBV5-1 and TRBJ2-4; D is tentatively TRBD1 or TRBD2 (6 bases each). CDR1 and CDR2 (germline): SGHRS, YFSETQ. This CDR3 spans 13 amino acids. Trimming stripped 10 bases from V and 2 bases from J, with 13 bases between. CDR3 sequence reads: CASRGPPKNIQYF. The CDR3 nucleotides are TGCGCCTCCCGGGGGCCTCCCAAAAACATTCAGTACTTC.

The table lists this clone with a few counts. V gene TRBV9 combines with J gene TRBJ2-7; TRBD1 or TRBD2 may be the D gene (5 bases each). The CDR3 spans 16 residues. Looked up from germline, CDR1 is SGDLS and CDR2 is YYNGEE. Trimming removed 0 bases at V and 0 bases at J, with 13 bases between. The CDR3 region is CASSVAGTVSSYEQYF. CDR3 sequence (DNA): TGTGCCAGCAGCGTAGCTGGGACGGTGAGCTCCTACGAGCAGTACTTC.